This T cell receptor beta chain is from a study of EBV T-cell therapy then PD-1 blockade in nasopharyngeal carcinoma. The protocol was immunoSEQ multiplex PCR, while the TCRdb copy is restricted to in-frame clones and leaves out a portion. Altogether about 22,000 clones are present, over 65% being singletons, with the ten largest covering around 24%. The treatment here: AdE1-LMPpoly-expanded autologous EBV-specific T-cell therapy followed by anti-PD-1 nivolumab. The CDR3 length is 16 residues. Trimming removed 3 bases from V and 0 bases from J; junction bases left unmatched: 6. Germline V gives CDR1 SGHNT, CDR2 YYREEE (reference sequence). Remarks on this clone: Its specificity is not known.

The specimen was CD8+ T cells from blood, collected at day -245 from a patient whose treatment included autologous EBV-specific T cells and nivolumab. This receptor was identified in a man in his forties with nasopharyngeal carcinoma. The rearrangement uses TRBV5-4 and TRBJ2-3; 8 nucleotides line up with TRBD2. The CDR3 sequence is CASSSGGERSTDTQYF. In DNA form, the CDR3 reads TGTGCCAGCAGCTCGGGAGGGGAAAGAAGCACAGATACGCAGTATTTT.